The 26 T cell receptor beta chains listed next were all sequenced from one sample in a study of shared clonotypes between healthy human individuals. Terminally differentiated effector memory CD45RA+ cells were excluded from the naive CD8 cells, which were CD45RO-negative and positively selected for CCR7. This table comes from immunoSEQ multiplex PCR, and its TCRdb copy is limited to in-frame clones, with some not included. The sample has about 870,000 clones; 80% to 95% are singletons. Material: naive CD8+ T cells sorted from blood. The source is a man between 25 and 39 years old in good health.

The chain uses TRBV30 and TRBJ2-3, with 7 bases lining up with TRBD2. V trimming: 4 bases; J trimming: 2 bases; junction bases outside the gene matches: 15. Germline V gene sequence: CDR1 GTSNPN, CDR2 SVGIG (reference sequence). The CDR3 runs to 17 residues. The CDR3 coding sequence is TGTGCCTGGATAACCCCTCTAGCGGATGGAATCACAGATACGCAGTATTTT. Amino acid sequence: CAWITPLADGITDTQYF.

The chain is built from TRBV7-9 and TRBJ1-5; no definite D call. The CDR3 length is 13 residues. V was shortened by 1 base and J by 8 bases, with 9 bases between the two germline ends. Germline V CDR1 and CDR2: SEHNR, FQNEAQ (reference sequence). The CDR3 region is CASSLGSIEPQHF. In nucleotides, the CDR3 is TGTGCCAGCAGCTTAGGTTCAATCGAGCCCCAGCATTTT.

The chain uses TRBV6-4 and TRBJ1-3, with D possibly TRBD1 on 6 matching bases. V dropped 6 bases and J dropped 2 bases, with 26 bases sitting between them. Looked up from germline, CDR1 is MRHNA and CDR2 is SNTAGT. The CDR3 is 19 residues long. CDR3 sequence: CASSPPGRSNREPGNTIYF. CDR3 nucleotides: TGTGCCAGCAGCCCCCCGGGAAGGTCAAACAGGGAGCCTGGAAACACCATATATTTT.

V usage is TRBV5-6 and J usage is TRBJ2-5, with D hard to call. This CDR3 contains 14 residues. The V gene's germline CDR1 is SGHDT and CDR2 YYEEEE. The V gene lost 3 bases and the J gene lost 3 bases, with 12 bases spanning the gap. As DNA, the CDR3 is TGTGCCAGCAGCTGGTGGAGAGAAGAAGAGACCCAGTACTTC. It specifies CASSWWREEETQYF.

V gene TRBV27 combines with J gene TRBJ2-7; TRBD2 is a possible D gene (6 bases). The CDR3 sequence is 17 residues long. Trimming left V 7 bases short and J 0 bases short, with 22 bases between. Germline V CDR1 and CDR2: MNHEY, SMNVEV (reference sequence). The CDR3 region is CASNSRGLGISSYEQYF. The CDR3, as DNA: TGTGCCAGCAATTCCCGGGGACTGGGAATAAGCTCCTACGAGCAGTACTTC.

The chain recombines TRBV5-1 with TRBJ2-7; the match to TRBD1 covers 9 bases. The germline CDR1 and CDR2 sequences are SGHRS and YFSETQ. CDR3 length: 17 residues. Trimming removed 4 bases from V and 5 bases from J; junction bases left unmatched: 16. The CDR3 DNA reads TGCGCCAGCAGCACCGAAATACCCGGGACAGGGAGGAACGAGCAGTACTTC. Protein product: CASSTEIPGTGRNEQYF.

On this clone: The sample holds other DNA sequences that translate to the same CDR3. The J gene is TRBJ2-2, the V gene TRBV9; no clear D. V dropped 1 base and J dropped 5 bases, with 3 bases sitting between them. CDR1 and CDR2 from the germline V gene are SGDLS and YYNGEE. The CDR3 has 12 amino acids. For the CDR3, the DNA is TGTGCCAGCAGCGTACAGACCGGGGAGCTGTTTTTT. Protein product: CASSVQTGELFF.

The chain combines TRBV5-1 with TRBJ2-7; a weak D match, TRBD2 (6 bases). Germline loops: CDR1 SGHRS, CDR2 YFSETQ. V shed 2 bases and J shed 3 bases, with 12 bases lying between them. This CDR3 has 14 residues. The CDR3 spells CASSFFGGDYEQYF. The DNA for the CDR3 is TGCGCCAGCAGCTTCTTCGGCGGGGACTACGAGCAGTACTTC.

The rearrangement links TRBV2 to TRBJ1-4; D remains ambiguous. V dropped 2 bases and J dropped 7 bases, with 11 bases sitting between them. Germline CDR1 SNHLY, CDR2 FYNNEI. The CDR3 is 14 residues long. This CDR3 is CASSEIREAEKLFF. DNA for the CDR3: TGTGCCAGCAGTGAAATCCGGGAAGCTGAAAAACTGTTTTTT.

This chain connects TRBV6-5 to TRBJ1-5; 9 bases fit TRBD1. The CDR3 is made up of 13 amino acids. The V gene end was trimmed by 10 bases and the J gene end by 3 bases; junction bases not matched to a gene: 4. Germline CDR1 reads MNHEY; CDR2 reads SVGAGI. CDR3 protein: CATRTGANQPQHF. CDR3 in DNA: TGTGCCACCCGGACAGGGGCCAATCAGCCCCAGCATTTT.

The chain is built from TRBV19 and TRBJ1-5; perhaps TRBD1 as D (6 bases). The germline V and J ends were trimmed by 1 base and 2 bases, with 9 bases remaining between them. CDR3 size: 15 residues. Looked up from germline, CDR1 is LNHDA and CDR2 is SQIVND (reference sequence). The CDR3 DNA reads TGTGCCAGTAGTATAGGGGGGCTTGGCAATCAGCCCCAGCATTTT. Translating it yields CASSIGGLGNQPQHF. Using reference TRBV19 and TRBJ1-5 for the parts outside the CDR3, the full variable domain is DGGITQSPKYLFRKEGQNVTLSCEQNLNHDAMYWYRQDPGQGLRLIYYSQIVNDFQKGDIAEGYSVSREKKESFPLTVTSAQKNPTAFYLCASSIGGLGNQPQHFGDGTRLSIL.

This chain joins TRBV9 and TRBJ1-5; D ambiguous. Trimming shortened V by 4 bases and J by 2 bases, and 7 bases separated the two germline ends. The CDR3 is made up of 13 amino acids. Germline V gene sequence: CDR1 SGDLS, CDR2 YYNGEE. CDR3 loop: CASSPDGNQPQHF. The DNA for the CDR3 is TGTGCCAGCAGCCCCGATGGCAATCAGCCCCAGCATTTT.

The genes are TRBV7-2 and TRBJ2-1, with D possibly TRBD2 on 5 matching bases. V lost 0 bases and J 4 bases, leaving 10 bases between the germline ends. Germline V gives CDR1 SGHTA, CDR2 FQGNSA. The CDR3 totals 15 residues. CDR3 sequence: CASSLATSLYNEQFF. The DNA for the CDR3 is TGTGCCAGCAGCTTAGCCACTAGTCTTTACAATGAGCAGTTCTTC.

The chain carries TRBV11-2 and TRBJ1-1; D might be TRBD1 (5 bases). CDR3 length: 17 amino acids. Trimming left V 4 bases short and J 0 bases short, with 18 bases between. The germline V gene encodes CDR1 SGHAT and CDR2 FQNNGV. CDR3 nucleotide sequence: TGTGCCAGCAGCTCCCTTTTTGTTGGGGGACTGAACACTGAAGCTTTCTTT. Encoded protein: CASSSLFVGGLNTEAFF.

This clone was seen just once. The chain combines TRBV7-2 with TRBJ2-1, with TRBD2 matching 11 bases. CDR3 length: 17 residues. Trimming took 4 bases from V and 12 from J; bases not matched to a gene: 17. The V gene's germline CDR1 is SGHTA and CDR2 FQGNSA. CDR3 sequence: CASSSSHLAGGLLRQFF. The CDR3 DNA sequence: TGTGCCAGCAGCTCCTCCCACCTAGCGGGAGGCTTGCTCCGGCAGTTCTTC.

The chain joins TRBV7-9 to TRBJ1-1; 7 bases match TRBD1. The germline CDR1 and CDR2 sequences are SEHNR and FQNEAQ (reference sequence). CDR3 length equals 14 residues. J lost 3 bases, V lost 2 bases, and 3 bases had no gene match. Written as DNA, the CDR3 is TGTGCCAGCAGCTTAACAGGGGCGGACACTGAAGCTTTCTTT. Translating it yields CASSLTGADTEAFF.

The CDR3 loop is CASSVGTPYEQYF. As DNA, the CDR3 is TGTGCCAGCAGCGTGGGGACCCCCTACGAGCAGTACTTC. The gene calls are TRBV7-6 and TRBJ2-7; D assignment may be TRBD1 or TRBD2 (5 bases each). The CDR3 spans 13 residues. The germline V gene encodes CDR1 SGHVS and CDR2 FNYEAQ. V was cut by 5 bases and J by 2 bases, with 10 bases left in between.

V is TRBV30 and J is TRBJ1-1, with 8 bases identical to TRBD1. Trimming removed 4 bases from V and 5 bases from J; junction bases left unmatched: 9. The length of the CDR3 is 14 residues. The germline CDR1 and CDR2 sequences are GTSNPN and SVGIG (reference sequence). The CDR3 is CAWTTGGTGTEAFF. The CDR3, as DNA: TGTGCCTGGACTACAGGGGGGACGGGGACTGAAGCTTTCTTT.

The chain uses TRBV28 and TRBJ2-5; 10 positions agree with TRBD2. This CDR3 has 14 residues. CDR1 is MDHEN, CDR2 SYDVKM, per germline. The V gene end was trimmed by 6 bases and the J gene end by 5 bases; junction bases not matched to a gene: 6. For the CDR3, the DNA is TGTGCCAGCAGGACCTCTAGCGGGAGTGAGACCCAGTACTTC. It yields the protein CASRTSSGSETQYF.

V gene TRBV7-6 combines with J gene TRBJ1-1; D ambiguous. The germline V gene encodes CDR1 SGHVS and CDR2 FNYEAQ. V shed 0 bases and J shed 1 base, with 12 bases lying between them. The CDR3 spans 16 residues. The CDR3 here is CASSLALLGGNTEAFF. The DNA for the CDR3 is TGTGCCAGCAGCTTAGCGCTGTTAGGAGGGAACACTGAAGCTTTCTTT.

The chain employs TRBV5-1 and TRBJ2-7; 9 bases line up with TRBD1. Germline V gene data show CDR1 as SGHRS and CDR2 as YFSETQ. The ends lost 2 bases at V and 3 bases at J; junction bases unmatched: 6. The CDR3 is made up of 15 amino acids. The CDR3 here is CASSFPTGGGYEQYF. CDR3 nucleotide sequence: TGCGCCAGCAGCTTCCCGACAGGGGGGGGCTACGAGCAGTACTTC.

The CDR3 DNA follows: TGTGCCAGCAGTCCAACTAGCGTTGAAGCCAAAAACATTCAGTACTTC. This encodes CASSPTSVEAKNIQYF. The chain has TRBV7-2 and TRBJ2-4; 7 bases match TRBD2. In germline, CDR1 is SGHTA, CDR2 FQGNSA. Trimming removed 6 bases from V and 0 bases from J; junction bases left unmatched: 8. The CDR3 is made up of 16 amino acids. The variable domain in full, with the rest retrieved from reference TRBV7-2 and TRBJ2-4, is GAGVSQSPSNKVTEKGKDVELRCDPISGHTALYWYRQSLGQGLEFLIYFQGNSAPDKSGLPSDRFSAERTGGSVSTLTIQRTQQEDSAVYLCASSPTSVEAKNIQYFGAGTRLSVL.

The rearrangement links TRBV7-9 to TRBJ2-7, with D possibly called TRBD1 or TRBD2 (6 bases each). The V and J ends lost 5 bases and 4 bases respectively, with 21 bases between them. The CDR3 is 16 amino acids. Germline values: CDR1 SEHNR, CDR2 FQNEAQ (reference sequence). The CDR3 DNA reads TGTGCCAGCAGCCCAGCGGGTGGACAGCAATCTTACGAGCAGTACTTC. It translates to CASSPAGGQQSYEQYF.

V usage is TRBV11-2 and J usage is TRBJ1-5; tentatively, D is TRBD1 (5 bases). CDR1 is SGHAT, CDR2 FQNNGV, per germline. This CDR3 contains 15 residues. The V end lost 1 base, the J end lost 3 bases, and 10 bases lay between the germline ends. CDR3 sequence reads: CASSLGGLNNQPQHF. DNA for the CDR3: TGTGCCAGCAGCTTAGGGGGCCTTAACAATCAGCCCCAGCATTTT.

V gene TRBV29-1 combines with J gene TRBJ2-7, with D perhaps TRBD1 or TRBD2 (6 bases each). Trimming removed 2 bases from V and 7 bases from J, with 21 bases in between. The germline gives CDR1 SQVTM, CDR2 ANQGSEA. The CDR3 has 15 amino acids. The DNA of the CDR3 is TGCAGCGTTGAAAGTGGGGGGCAGGGCGGTGGGGAGCAGTACTTC. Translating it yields CSVESGGQGGGEQYF.

The DNA for the CDR3 is TGTGCCAGCAGCCGCCGGGGTACGGGCACAGATACGCAGTATTTT. Protein sequence: CASSRRGTGTDTQYF. The chain uses TRBV6-6 and TRBJ2-3; tentative D call: TRBD2 (5 bases). The V gene's germline CDR1 is MNHNY and CDR2 SVGAGI (reference sequence). The CDR3 length is 15 residues. The ends were cut back, 6 bases at V and 1 base at J, with 14 bases in the middle.